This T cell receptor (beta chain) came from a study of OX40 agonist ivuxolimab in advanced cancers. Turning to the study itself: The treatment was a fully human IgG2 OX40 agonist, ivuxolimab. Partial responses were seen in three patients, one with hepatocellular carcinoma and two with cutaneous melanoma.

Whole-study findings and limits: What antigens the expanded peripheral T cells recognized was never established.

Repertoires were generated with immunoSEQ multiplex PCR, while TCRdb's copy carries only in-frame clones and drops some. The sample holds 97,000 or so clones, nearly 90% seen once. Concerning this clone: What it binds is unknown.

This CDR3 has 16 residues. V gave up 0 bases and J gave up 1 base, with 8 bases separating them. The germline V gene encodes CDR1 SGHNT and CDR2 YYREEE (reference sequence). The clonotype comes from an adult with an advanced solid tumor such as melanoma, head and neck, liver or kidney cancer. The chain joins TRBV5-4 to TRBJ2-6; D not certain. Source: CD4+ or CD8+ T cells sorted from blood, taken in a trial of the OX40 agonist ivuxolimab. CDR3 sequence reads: CASSLGRTSGANVLTF. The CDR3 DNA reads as TGTGCCAGCAGCTTGGGAAGGACGTCTGGGGCCAACGTCCTGACTTTC.